This TCR beta chain is from a study of blood T cell repertoires in COVID-19. Whole-study context: Italy, Spain and the United States were the sources of the convalescent and acute COVID-19 samples.

The table came from immunoSEQ multiplex PCR; TCRdb's copy has only in-frame clones and leaves some out. The table includes 50,000 to 65,000 clones, more than 75% detected once. This CDR3 is 15 amino acids long. Germline V gene data show CDR1 as MDHEN and CDR2 as SYDVKM. V lost 6 bases to trimming and J lost 4 bases; unmatched junction nucleotides: 9. Sequencing input: peripheral blood. This TCR derives from a human donor in a cohort sampled during active COVID-19. The chain links TRBV28 to TRBJ1-2, with TRBD1 matching over 9 bases. This chain's CDR3 is CASSLTVTGGYGYTF. CDR3 bases: TGTGCCAGCAGCCTCACCGTGACAGGGGGCTATGGCTACACCTTC.